One and the same sample provided the 28 T cell receptor beta chains below, sequenced in a study of T cell repertoires in cytomegalovirus infection. TCRdb reanalysed the reads using MiXCR and keeps one entry per CDR3 protein. The sample has just under 500,000 distinct CDR3 sequences, 30% to 40% seen once; the top ten hold 17%. The antigens of these receptors remain unknown. Sequenced here: cultured PBMCs, sampled from culture after CMV antigen stimulation. The source of these receptors is a human donor in good health (CMV status not recorded). Some clones in this sample may be carry-over from other donors' samples.

This sequence joins TRBV12-3 or TRBV12-4 and TRBJ1-1; D is ambiguous. This CDR3 region has 12 residues. V was cut by 6 bases and J by 11 bases, with 16 bases left in between. CDR3 nucleotides: TGTGCCAGCAGCCTCGGGGTCGCCAAGGCTTTCTTT. Protein product: CASSLGVAKAFF.

The sample holds a few counts of this clonotype. The chain couples TRBV7-6 to TRBJ1-5, with D perhaps matching TRBD1 (5 bases). The CDR3 runs to 17 residues. V was clipped by 7 bases and J by 3 bases, with 22 bases between them. Germline CDR1 SGHVS, CDR2 FNYEAQ. CDR3 in amino acids: CASITYGGGRDNQPQHF. The CDR3 nucleotides are TGTGCCAGCATCACTTACGGCGGGGGACGGGACAATCAGCCCCAGCATTTT.

This clonotype was detected ten times or more. The chain uses TRBV10-3 and TRBJ2-7; 14 nucleotides match TRBD2. Germline V CDR1 and CDR2: ENHRY, SYGVKD. The CDR3 contains 17 residues. V was pared by 4 bases and J by 4 bases, with 9 bases of the junction left unmatched. The CDR3 sequence: CAISVTSGRANQYEQYF. DNA of the CDR3: TGTGCCATCAGTGTGACTAGCGGGAGGGCCAATCAATACGAGCAGTACTTC.

This chain links TRBV29-1 with TRBJ2-7; the D is unclear. The CDR3 is 11 amino acids. The germline gives CDR1 SQVTM, CDR2 ANQGSEA. V lost 7 bases, J lost 7 bases, and 14 bases lay in between. CDR3 bases: TGCAGCGCTTTAACGTCTTGGGAGCAGTACTTC. It is translated as CSALTSWEQYF.

This clonotype has more than one count but fewer than ten. This chain joins TRBV7-8 and TRBJ1-5; D is possibly TRBD1 (5 bases). There are 14 residues in the CDR3. CDR1 and CDR2 (germline): SGHVS, FQNEAQ. V lost 5 bases, J lost 8 bases, and 16 bases lay in between. CDR3 sequence reads: CASSQGRGDEPQHF. DNA of the CDR3: TGTGCCAGCAGCCAGGGTCGGGGGGATGAGCCCCAGCATTTT.

The chain combines TRBV5-4 with TRBJ2-3, with D perhaps TRBD2 (5 bases). Trimming took off 3 bases at V and 0 bases at J, with 11 bases between the two ends. The CDR3 spans 15 residues. Germline V gene sequence: CDR1 SGHNT, CDR2 YYREEE (reference sequence). For the CDR3, the DNA is TGTGCCAGCAGCTCCAGACGGACTAGCACAGATACGCAGTATTTT. Protein sequence: CASSSRRTSTDTQYF.

The chain uses TRBV28 and TRBJ2-3; D is perhaps TRBD2 (5 bases). The germline V and J ends were trimmed by 5 bases and 0 bases, with 12 bases remaining between them. CDR3 length: 15 residues. Germline CDR1 and CDR2: MDHEN and SYDVKM. The CDR3 nucleotides read TGTGCCAGCAGTGTACGGGGATCTAGCACAGATACGCAGTATTTT. Protein: CASSVRGSSTDTQYF.

This clonotype was detected only a few times. The chain combines TRBV6-5 with TRBJ1-1; perhaps TRBD1 as D (5 bases). The V gene's germline CDR1 is MNHEY and CDR2 SVGAGI. CDR3 length: 14 residues. V dropped 7 bases and J dropped 1 base, with 13 bases sitting between them. CDR3 protein: CASIPQGANTEAFF. As DNA, the CDR3 is TGTGCCAGCATACCCCAGGGTGCGAACACTGAAGCTTTCTTT.

The table lists this clonotype with a few counts. The rearrangement links TRBV6-2 or TRBV6-3 to TRBJ2-1; the match to TRBD1 covers 7 bases. Germline V lookup: CDR1 MNHEY, CDR2 SVGEGT. After removal of 6 bases from V and 0 bases from J, the junction contained 14 bases not matched to a gene. The CDR3 totals 18 residues. CDR3 sequence (DNA): TGTGCCAGCAGAAGACAGGGTGGGGAATGGAGCTCCTACAATGAGCAGTTCTTC. It is translated as CASRRQGGEWSSYNEQFF.

This clonotype was counted only a few times. The chain recombines TRBV6-2 or TRBV6-3 with TRBJ2-5; 13 bases match TRBD2. V was pared by 0 bases and J by 5 bases, with 9 bases of the junction left unmatched. CDR3 size: 18 residues. Germline lookup yields CDR1 MNHEY and CDR2 SVGEGT. CDR3 protein: CASSYSKLAGGERETQYF. The CDR3 DNA is TGTGCCAGCAGTTACTCGAAACTAGCGGGAGGGGAGAGGGAGACCCAGTACTTC.

The CDR3 loop reads CATSETGKNTEAFF. CDR3 DNA: TGTGCCACCAGTGAGACAGGGAAGAACACTGAAGCTTTCTTT. The chain combines TRBV24-1 with TRBJ1-1, with 7 nucleotides matching TRBD1. V gave up 4 bases and J gave up 1 base; unmatched junction bases: 2. CDR3 size: 14 residues. Looked up from germline, CDR1 is KGHDR and CDR2 is SFDVKD.

The J gene is TRBJ2-1, the V gene TRBV24-1; D gene uncertain. Germline assignment: CDR1 KGHDR and CDR2 SFDVKD. Trimming shortened V by 5 bases and J by 6 bases, and 10 bases separated the two germline ends. The CDR3 loop spans 13 amino acids. CDR3 DNA sequence: TGTGCCACCAGTGGTGTATTGTTCAATGAGCAGTTCTTC. This gives the protein CATSGVLFNEQFF.

This clonotype was seen ten or more times. The chain carries TRBV7-8 and TRBJ1-1; D uncertain. CDR1 is SGHVS and CDR2 is FQNEAQ in the germline V gene. CDR3 size: 12 residues. With 4 bases removed from V and 4 bases from J, the gap between germline ends came to 7 bases. The DNA of the CDR3 is TGTGCCAGCAGCTCGATGGTCACTGAAGCTTTCTTT. Translation gives CASSSMVTEAFF.

This clonotype was seen more than once but under ten times. This chain links TRBV12-3 or TRBV12-4 with TRBJ1-2, with 11 bases aligning to TRBD1. The trim removed 5 bases at V and 4 bases at J, leaving 15 bases unmatched. CDR3 size: 18 residues. CDR3 amino acids: CASSRGQGTGGYGYGYTF. CDR3 coding DNA: TGTGCCAGCAGTCGCGGACAAGGGACAGGGGGTTACGGCTATGGCTACACCTTC.

V usage is TRBV7-2 and J usage is TRBJ2-2; 8 nucleotides agree with TRBD2. V shed 5 bases, J shed 1 base, and the junction held 6 bases outside the gene matches. This CDR3 contains 16 residues. Germline assignment: CDR1 SGHTA and CDR2 FQGNSA. This chain's CDR3 is CASSRRAGENTGELFF. Written as DNA, the CDR3 is TGTGCCAGCAGCCGGAGAGCGGGAGAGAACACCGGGGAGCTGTTTTTT. The full variable domain, rest sourced from reference TRBV7-2 and TRBJ2-2, is GAGVSQSPSNKVTEKGKDVELRCDPISGHTALYWYRQSLGQGLEFLIYFQGNSAPDKSGLPSDRFSAERTGGSVSTLTIQRTQQEDSAVYLCASSRRAGENTGELFFGEGSRLTVL.

This clonotype has a handful of counts. The V gene is TRBV6-1, the J gene TRBJ2-3; D is undetermined. From germline, CDR1 is MNHNS and CDR2 SASEGT. The CDR3 sequence is 14 residues long. V dropped 7 bases and J dropped 0 bases, with 11 bases sitting between them. The CDR3 region is CASNRAGSTDTQYF. The CDR3 DNA sequence: TGTGCCAGCAATAGGGCCGGGAGCACAGATACGCAGTATTTT.

The J gene is TRBJ1-6, the V gene TRBV5-4, with D hard to call. The CDR3 consists of 14 residues. Trimming left V 4 bases short and J 9 bases short, with 14 bases between. Germline values: CDR1 SGHNT, CDR2 YYREEE (reference sequence). This chain's CDR3 is CASSPGGFRSPLHF. CDR3 DNA sequence: TGTGCCAGCAGCCCGGGAGGCTTCCGTTCACCCCTCCACTTT.

This clonotype was picked up many times. The V and J genes are TRBV7-6 and TRBJ2-7; D possibly corresponds to TRBD2 (5 bases). The germline V gene has CDR1 SGHVS and CDR2 FNYEAQ. Trimming stripped 4 bases from V and 2 bases from J, with 18 bases between. CDR3 length: 16 amino acids. CDR3 sequence (DNA): TGTGCCAGCAGCTACCCTCTGGCGGGCGCTCCCTACGAGCAGTACTTC. It yields the protein CASSYPLAGAPYEQYF.

The rearrangement uses TRBV7-7 and TRBJ2-3, with TRBD2 as a possible D gene (5 bases). From germline, CDR1 is SSHAT and CDR2 FNYEAQ (reference sequence). The CDR3 contains 15 residues. Trimming took off 5 bases at V and 2 bases at J, with 14 bases between the two ends. The CDR3 loop reads CASSPRFRDTDTQYF. The CDR3 DNA sequence: TGTGCCAGCAGCCCTAGGTTTCGGGACACAGATACGCAGTATTTT.

This clonotype was observed a handful of times. The CDR3 DNA reads as TGTGCCAGCACCAAAACTTACACCGGGGAGCTGTTTTTT. The encoded protein is CASTKTYTGELFF. The rearrangement uses TRBV6-1 and TRBJ2-2; D is uncertain. The CDR3 loop spans 13 amino acids. From germline, CDR1 is MNHNS and CDR2 SASEGT. V lost 7 bases and J 3 bases, leaving 9 bases between the germline ends.

V is TRBV7-2 and J is TRBJ1-4; possibly TRBD1 for D (5 bases). Germline loops: CDR1 SGHTA, CDR2 FQGNSA. The CDR3 loop spans 13 amino acids. Trimming removed 8 bases from V and 5 bases from J, with 12 bases in between. The DNA of the CDR3 is TGTGCCAGCTCCCCCTCAGGGAATGAAAAACTGTTTTTT. Protein sequence: CASSPSGNEKLFF.

The J gene is TRBJ1-4, the V gene TRBV10-3; D is unclear. The CDR3 length is 13 residues. Germline CDR1 ENHRY, CDR2 SYGVKD. V lost 3 bases and J lost 8, with 10 bases in between. In nucleotides, the CDR3 is TGTGCCATCAGTGATCGGGGTCACGAAAAACTGTTTTTT. This gives the protein CAISDRGHEKLFF.

The rearrangement uses TRBV4-1 and TRBJ1-2, with 9 positions matching TRBD1. The germline gives CDR1 MGHRA, CDR2 YSYEKL. The V gene end was trimmed by 1 base and the J gene end by 5 bases; junction bases not matched to a gene: 5. The CDR3 sequence is 15 residues long. CDR3 region: CASSQAGQGIYGYTF. In DNA form, the CDR3 reads TGCGCCAGCAGCCAAGCGGGACAGGGCATTTATGGCTACACCTTC.

The chain links TRBV7-2 to TRBJ1-1, with no clear D. The CDR3 runs to 14 residues. V was clipped by 5 bases and J by 5 bases, with 15 bases between them. Germline V gene sequence: CDR1 SGHTA, CDR2 FQGNSA. CDR3 sequence: CASSAASARTEAFF. The CDR3 DNA sequence: TGTGCCAGCAGCGCTGCCTCCGCCCGTACTGAAGCTTTCTTT. The full variable domain, with the rest looked up from reference TRBV7-2 and TRBJ1-1, is GAGVSQSPSNKVTEKGKDVELRCDPISGHTALYWYRQSLGQGLEFLIYFQGNSAPDKSGLPSDRFSAERTGGSVSTLTIQRTQQEDSAVYLCASSAASARTEAFFGQGTRLTVV.

Judged by abundance, this clonotype is medium-sized. CDR3 sequence: CASSHNTDTQYF. CDR3 DNA: TGTGCCAGCAGCCACAACACAGATACGCAGTATTTT. This chain uses TRBV5-4 with TRBJ2-3; D is unclear. Germline CDR1 SGHNT, CDR2 YYREEE (reference sequence). The ends were cut back, 4 bases at V and 2 bases at J, with 5 bases in the middle. This CDR3 region has 12 residues.

This clonotype was counted ten times or more. The CDR3 reads CASSRTVTSSYEQYF. CDR3 nucleotide sequence: TGTGCCAGCAGCCGTACTGTAACTAGCAGCTACGAGCAGTACTTC. The rearrangement links TRBV7-6 to TRBJ2-7; perhaps TRBD2 as D (6 bases). The germline V and J ends were trimmed by 5 bases and 3 bases, with 17 bases remaining between them. This CDR3 has 15 residues. CDR1 is SGHVS and CDR2 is FNYEAQ in the germline V gene.

V and J are TRBV6-2 or TRBV6-3 and TRBJ2-1; 7 nucleotides align to TRBD2. The V gene's germline CDR1 is MNHEY and CDR2 SVGEGT. The CDR3 is 15 amino acids. The trim removed 2 bases at V and 2 bases at J, leaving 3 bases unmatched. The CDR3 DNA follows: TGTGCCAGCAGTTACACGGGGACTACCTACAATGAGCAGTTCTTC. Residues: CASSYTGTTYNEQFF.

The chain combines TRBV7-2 with TRBJ2-7; 9 bases are shared with TRBD1. V lost 3 bases, J lost 5 bases, and 8 bases stayed unmatched. Germline loops: CDR1 SGHTA, CDR2 FQGNSA. The CDR3 covers 15 residues. CDR3 protein: CASSFSGTGPNEQYF. DNA of the CDR3: TGTGCCAGCAGCTTCTCCGGGACAGGGCCGAACGAGCAGTACTTC.